This TCR beta chain is drawn from a study of control samples from healthy donors and cancer patients. Deletions cut 3 bases from V and 9 bases from J, with 12 bases between. This CDR3 region has 13 residues. Only in-frame clones appear in the TCRdb table, and some are missing; sequencing was by immunoSEQ multiplex PCR. Found here are about 140,000 clones, around 90% of them singletons; the top ten hold around 4.6%. Sequencing input: blood. The chain uses TRBV12-3 or TRBV12-4 and TRBJ1-5; D call uncertain. This receptor was obtained from a man aged 25-40 years in good health. The CDR3 DNA is TGTGCCAGCAGTTTGGGATTGGACGTGCCCCAGCATTTT. It yields the protein CASSLGLDVPQHF.